Included here is one T cell receptor (beta chain) sequence, with context. The antigen it binds to is not known. No base quality information exists; no much larger clone differs at one position. From cysteine to phenylalanine, the CDR3 is 12 amino acids long. Solely the CDR3 DNA is kept, with 36 bases framed from the first base. V and J are truncated by 5 bases and 1 base respectively, leaving an intervening sequence of 6 bases. The germline V gene (reference sequence) provides CDR1 MNHEY and CDR2 SMNVEV. TCRbeta CDR3 regions were amplified from genomic DNA using the immunoSEQ Assay, a bias-controlled multiplex PCR. The study's own analysis went as follows. Within the assay, amplification of reference gene primers was used to estimate how many nucleated cells each sample contained. To quantify the absolute abundance of each unique TCRbeta CDR3 rearrangement, sequence reads were collapsed and filtered. Productive Simpson clonality was computed per sample as the square root of Simpson's diversity index over productive rearrangements. TCRdb limited this immuneACCESS table to in-frame rearrangements with V and J called. A share of clones is missing; checked studies link under half to unresolved V genes, and the rest is unexplained. V and J calls and clone size are given by that table; D and trimming were obtained from the DNA. The sample table contains fewer than 200,000 clones; only one count was recorded for roughly nine tenths of them. About 2.1% of the sample comes from the top ten.

The data were taken from a study of blood T cell repertoires in COVID-19 (dated by TCRdb to about 2020). Context from the whole study: The collaborator samples originated in the United States, Italy and Spain and spanned the acute and convalescent phases of COVID-19. The repertoires were released in a freely available public database meant as a resource for research on the immune response to SARS-CoV-2. Sample metadata almost always included a de-identified subject ID, COVID-19 status, age in years and sex. The dataset comprised deeply sampled blood TCRbeta repertoires from subjects exposed to, actively infected with, or recovered from COVID-19. The prospective study material was composed of cDNA or gDNA derived from T cells, B-cell-depleted T cells, or PBMCs. Where available, HLA class I and class II types were obtained from metadata supplied by the sample provider rather than from assay-based typing. Samples were obtained from the ongoing ImmuneRACE study (first 160 participants) and from 950 to 1,500 subjects provided by 6 global collaborators. What the study reported, not specific to this receptor: The amount of clinical and demographic metadata varied by source and participant and was provided uncurated.

Another Seattle source contributed samples from volunteer blood donors who had recovered from COVID-19. Each collaborating institution followed its own protocols to collect whole blood in K2EDTA tubes. For TCRbeta analysis, collaborator samples were shipped as frozen whole blood, as isolated PBMCs, or as DNA extracted from either sample type. This clonotype was obtained from a man between 18 and 29 years old who had recovered from COVID-19. Sequencing input: peripheral blood. The receptor chain draws on TRBV27 and TRBJ2-7, with an unclear D gene assignment. Here the CDR3 is given as CASSDRSYEQYF. The DNA sequence is as follows: TGTGCCAGCAGTGATAGATCCTACGAGCAGTACTTC.